The 2 T cell receptor beta chains below all came from one sample that was sequenced in a study of OX40 agonist ivuxolimab in advanced cancers. Repertoires were generated with immunoSEQ multiplex PCR, while TCRdb's copy carries only in-frame clones and drops some. The sample includes fewer than 85,000 clones, approximately 86% of them seen just once. The sample here was CD4+ or CD8+ T cells sorted from blood, taken in a trial of the OX40 agonist ivuxolimab. These receptors were collected from an adult with an advanced solid tumor such as melanoma, head and neck, liver or kidney cancer.

This chain links TRBV11-2 with TRBJ1-1; maybe TRBD1 (5 bases). This CDR3 spans 14 amino acids. The germline V and J ends were trimmed by 1 base and 4 bases, with 10 bases remaining between them. Per the germline V gene, CDR1 is SGHAT and CDR2 is FQNNGV. Here the CDR3 DNA reads TGTGCCAGCAGCTTAGCAGGGCTGGGCACTGAAGCTTTCTTT. This codes for CASSLAGLGTEAFF.

The chain has TRBV19 and TRBJ1-5; tentatively, D is TRBD1 (6 bases). V gave up 5 bases and J gave up 7 bases, with 12 bases separating them. This CDR3 region has 13 residues. The germline V gene encodes CDR1 LNHDA and CDR2 SQIVND (reference sequence). In DNA form, the CDR3 reads TGTGCCAGTAGTTTGGGCAGGGGACAGCCCCAGCATTTT. As protein: CASSLGRGQPQHF.